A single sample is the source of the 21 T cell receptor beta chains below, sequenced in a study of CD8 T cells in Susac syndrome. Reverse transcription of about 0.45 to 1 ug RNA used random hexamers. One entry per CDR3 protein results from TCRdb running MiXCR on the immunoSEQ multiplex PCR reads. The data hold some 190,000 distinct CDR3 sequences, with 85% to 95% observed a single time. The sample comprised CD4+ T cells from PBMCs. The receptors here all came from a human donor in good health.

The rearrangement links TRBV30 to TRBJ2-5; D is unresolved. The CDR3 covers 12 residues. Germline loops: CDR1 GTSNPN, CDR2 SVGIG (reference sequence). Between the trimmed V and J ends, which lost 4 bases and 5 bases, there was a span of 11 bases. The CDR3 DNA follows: TGTGCCTGGATGTCCGTGGGTGAGACCCAGTACTTC. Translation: CAWMSVGETQYF.

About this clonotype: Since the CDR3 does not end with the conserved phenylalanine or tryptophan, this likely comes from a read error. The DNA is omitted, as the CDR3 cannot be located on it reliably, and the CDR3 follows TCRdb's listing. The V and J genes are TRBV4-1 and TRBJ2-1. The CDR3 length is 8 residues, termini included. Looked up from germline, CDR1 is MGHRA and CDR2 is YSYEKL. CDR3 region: CASSPRLV.

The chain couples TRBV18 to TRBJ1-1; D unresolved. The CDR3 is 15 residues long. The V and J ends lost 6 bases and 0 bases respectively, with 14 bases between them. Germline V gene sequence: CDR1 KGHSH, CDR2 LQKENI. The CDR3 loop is CASSPEGFLNTEAFF. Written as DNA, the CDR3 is TGTGCCAGCTCCCCAGAAGGATTTTTGAACACTGAAGCTTTCTTT.

CDR3 residues: CSVARLAGALNEQFF. DNA of the CDR3: TGCAGCGTAGCCAGACTAGCGGGAGCGCTCAATGAGCAGTTCTTC. The chain joins TRBV29-1 to TRBJ2-1; 12 nucleotides align to TRBD2. The trim removed 6 bases at V and 6 bases at J, leaving 9 bases unmatched. CDR1 is SQVTM and CDR2 is ANQGSEA in the germline V gene. This CDR3 spans 15 amino acids.

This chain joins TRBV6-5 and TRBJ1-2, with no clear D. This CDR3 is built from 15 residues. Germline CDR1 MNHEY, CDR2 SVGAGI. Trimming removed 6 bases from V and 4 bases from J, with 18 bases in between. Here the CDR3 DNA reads TGTGCCAGCAGCAGCCTCACGGTGAGATCCTATGGCTACACCTTC. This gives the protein CASSSLTVRSYGYTF.

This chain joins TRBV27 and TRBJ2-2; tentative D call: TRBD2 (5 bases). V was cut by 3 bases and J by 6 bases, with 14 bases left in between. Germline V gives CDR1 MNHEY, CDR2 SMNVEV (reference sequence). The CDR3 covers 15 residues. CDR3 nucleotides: TGTGCCAGCAGTTTGGACCGTAGGGAGTCCGGGGAGCTGTTTTTT. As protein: CASSLDRRESGELFF.

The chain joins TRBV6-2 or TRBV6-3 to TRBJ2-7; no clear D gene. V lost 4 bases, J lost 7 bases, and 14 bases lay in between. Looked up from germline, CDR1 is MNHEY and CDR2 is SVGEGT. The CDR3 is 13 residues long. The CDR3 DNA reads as TGTGCCAGCAGTTCATCACCGGGTGGGGAGCAGTACTTC. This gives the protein CASSSSPGGEQYF.

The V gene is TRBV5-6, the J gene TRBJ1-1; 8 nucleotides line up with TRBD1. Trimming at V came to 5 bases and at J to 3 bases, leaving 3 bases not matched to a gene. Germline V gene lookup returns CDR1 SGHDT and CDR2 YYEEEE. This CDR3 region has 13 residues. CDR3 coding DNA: TGTGCCAGCAGACAGGGGGTGGACACTGAAGCTTTCTTT. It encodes CASRQGVDTEAFF.

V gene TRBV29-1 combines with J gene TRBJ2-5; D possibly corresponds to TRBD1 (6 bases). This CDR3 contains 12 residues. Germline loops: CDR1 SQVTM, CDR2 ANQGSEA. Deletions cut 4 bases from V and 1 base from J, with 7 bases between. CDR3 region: CSVGTVQETQYF. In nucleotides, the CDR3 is TGCAGCGTTGGGACAGTCCAAGAGACCCAGTACTTC.

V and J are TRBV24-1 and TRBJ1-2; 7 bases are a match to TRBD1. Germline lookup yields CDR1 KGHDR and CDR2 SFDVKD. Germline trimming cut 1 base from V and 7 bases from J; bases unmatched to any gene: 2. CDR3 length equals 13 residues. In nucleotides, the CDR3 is TGTGCCACCAGTGATTTCACAGGGGCTGGCTACACCTTC. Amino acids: CATSDFTGAGYTF.

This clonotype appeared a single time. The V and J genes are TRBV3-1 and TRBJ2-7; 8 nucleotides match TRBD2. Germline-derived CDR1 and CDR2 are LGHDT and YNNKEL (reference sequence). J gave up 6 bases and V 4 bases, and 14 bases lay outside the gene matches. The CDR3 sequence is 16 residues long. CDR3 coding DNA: TGTGCCAGCAGCCTACCTTGGGGCGCGGGGGGCGGCGAGCAGTACTTC. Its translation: CASSLPWGAGGGEQYF.

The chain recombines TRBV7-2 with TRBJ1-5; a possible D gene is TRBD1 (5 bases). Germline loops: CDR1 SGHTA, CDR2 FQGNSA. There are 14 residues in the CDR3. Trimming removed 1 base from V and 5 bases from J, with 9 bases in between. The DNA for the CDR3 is TGTGCCAGCAGCTTAGGTGGGGACGATCAGCCCCAGCATTTT. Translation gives CASSLGGDDQPQHF.

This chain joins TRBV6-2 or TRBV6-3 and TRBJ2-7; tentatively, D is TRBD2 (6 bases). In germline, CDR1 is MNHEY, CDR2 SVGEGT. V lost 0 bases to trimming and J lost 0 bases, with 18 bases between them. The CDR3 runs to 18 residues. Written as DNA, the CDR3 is TGTGCCAGCAGTTACTCGACAAGAGGGACGGGAGTCTCCTACGAGCAGTACGTC. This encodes CASSYSTRGTGVSYEQYV.

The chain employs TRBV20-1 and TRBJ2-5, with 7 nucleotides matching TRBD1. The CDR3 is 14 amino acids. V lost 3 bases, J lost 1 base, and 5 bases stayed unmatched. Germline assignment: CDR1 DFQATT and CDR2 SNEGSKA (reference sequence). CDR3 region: CSARFGTVQETQYF. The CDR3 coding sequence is TGCAGTGCTAGGTTTGGGACAGTCCAAGAGACCCAGTACTTC.

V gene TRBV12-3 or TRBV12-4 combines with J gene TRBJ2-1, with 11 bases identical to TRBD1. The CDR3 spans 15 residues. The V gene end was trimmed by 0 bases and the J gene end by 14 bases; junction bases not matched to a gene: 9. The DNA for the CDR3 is TGTGCCAGCAGTTTAGCGCCCTTGGGACAGGGGGTAAAGTTCTTC. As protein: CASSLAPLGQGVKFF.

Here the CDR3 reads CASSGWTSTNEKLFF. CDR3 nucleotides: TGTGCCAGCAGTGGGTGGACCTCAACTAATGAAAAACTGTTTTTT. The chain recombines TRBV6-1 with TRBJ1-4; D is ambiguous. V gave up 4 bases and J gave up 0 bases, with 9 bases separating them. From germline, CDR1 is MNHNS and CDR2 SASEGT. The CDR3 is 15 residues long.

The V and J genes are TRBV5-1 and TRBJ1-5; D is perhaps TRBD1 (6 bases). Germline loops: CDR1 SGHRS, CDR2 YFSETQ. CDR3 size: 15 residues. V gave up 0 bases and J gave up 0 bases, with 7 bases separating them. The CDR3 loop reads CASSLEDSSNQPQHF. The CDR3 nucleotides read TGCGCCAGCAGCTTGGAGGACAGTAGCAATCAGCCCCAGCATTTT.

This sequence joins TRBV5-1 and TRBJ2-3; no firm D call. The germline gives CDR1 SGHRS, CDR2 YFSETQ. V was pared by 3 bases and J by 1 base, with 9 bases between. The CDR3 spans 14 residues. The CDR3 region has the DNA TGCGCCAGCAGCTCAACACGGGGCACAGATACGCAGTATTTT. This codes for CASSSTRGTDTQYF. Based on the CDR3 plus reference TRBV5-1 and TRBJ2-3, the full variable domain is KAGVTQTPRYLIKTRGQQVTLSCSPISGHRSVSWYQQTPGQGLQFLFEYFSETQRNKGNFPGRFSGRQFSNSRSEMNVSTLELGDSALYLCASSSTRGTDTQYFGPGTRLTVL.

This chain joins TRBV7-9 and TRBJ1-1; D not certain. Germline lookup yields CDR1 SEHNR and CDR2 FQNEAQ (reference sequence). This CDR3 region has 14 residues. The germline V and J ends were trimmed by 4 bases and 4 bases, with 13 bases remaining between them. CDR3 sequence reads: CASSYSGGGTEAFF. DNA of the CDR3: TGTGCCAGCAGCTACTCAGGAGGTGGCACTGAAGCTTTCTTT. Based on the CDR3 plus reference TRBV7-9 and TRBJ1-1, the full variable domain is DTGVSQNPRHKITKRGQNVTFRCDPISEHNRLYWYRQTLGQGPEFLTYFQNEAQLEKSRLLSDRFSAERPKGSFSTLEIQRTEQGDSAMYLCASSYSGGGTEAFFGQGTRLTVV.

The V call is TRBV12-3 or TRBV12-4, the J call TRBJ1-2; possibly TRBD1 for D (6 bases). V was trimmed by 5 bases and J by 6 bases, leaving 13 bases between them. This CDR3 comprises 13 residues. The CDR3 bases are TGTGCCAGCAGTGACGGGACACGCAATGGCTACACCTTC. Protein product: CASSDGTRNGYTF.

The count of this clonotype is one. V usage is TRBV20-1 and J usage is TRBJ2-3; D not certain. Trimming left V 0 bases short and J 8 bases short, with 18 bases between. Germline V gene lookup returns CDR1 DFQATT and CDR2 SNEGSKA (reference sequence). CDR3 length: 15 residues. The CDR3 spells CSARDISNRVFTQYF. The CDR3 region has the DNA TGCAGTGCTAGAGATATTAGCAATAGGGTATTTACGCAGTATTTT.